What follows are 21 T cell receptor beta chains derived from one specimen sequenced in a study of T cells in Graves' hyperthyroidism and ophthalmopathy. Using RNA transcripts as the source, TCR beta CDR3 regions were amplified. First-round RT-PCR with HTBI primers amplified the TCR CDR3 region. Via MiXCR, TCRdb re-called the multiplex PCR reads, giving one row per CDR3 protein. The repertoire includes fewer than 750,000 distinct CDR3 sequences, roughly 15% of them detected once, and around 4.1% sits in the top ten. Sequenced material: blood. All receptors derive from a woman in her forties with Graves' ophthalmopathy.

This clonotype was counted ten times or more. The rearrangement links TRBV9 to TRBJ1-1, with a weak D call TRBD1 (6 bases). CDR1 SGDLS and CDR2 YYNGEE come from the germline V gene. V gave up 4 bases and J gave up 2 bases, with 18 bases separating them. The CDR3 consists of 16 residues. The CDR3, as DNA: TGTGCCAGCAGCCCTTTTTCAGGACAGCCAAACACTGAAGCTTTCTTT. Protein product: CASSPFSGQPNTEAFF.

This clonotype showed up many times. This chain joins TRBV5-6 and TRBJ1-2, with TRBD1 as a possible D gene (5 bases). Trimming took 4 bases from V and 8 from J, leaving 12 bases between them. This CDR3 comprises 12 residues. CDR1 and CDR2 from the germline V gene are SGHDT and YYEEEE. CDR3 in DNA: TGTGCCAGCAGCCTATCCAGGGAGGGCTACACCTTC. Protein: CASSLSREGYTF.

J is TRBJ1-5 and V is TRBV19; D is perhaps TRBD1 (5 bases). The CDR3 extends over 18 amino acids. V lost 2 bases and J lost 4, with 21 bases in between. CDR1 LNHDA and CDR2 SQIVND come from the germline V gene (reference sequence). The CDR3 protein is CASSIRKPGTGMNQPQHF. The CDR3 DNA sequence: TGTGCCAGTAGTATAAGGAAGCCCGGGACGGGGATGAATCAGCCCCAGCATTTT.

This clonotype was recorded many times. This chain uses TRBV9 with TRBJ2-5; D is undetermined. The CDR3 totals 13 residues. The germline CDR1 and CDR2 sequences are SGDLS and YYNGEE. Trimming removed 0 bases from V and 4 bases from J, with 7 bases in between. The CDR3 loop reads CASSVAIGETQYF. Written as DNA, the CDR3 is TGTGCCAGCAGCGTAGCTATCGGAGAGACCCAGTACTTC.

The CDR3 region has the DNA TGCAGCCCAAAGGGGGGCTGCAGCACAGATACGCAGTATTTT. Translated, it gives CSPKGGCSTDTQYF. The chain has TRBV29-1 and TRBJ2-3, with D tentatively TRBD1 or TRBD2 (6 bases each). The V gene's germline CDR1 is SQVTM and CDR2 ANQGSEA. The germline V and J ends were trimmed by 8 bases and 0 bases, with 15 bases remaining between them. The CDR3 extends over 14 amino acids.

This clonotype was counted many times. The V call is TRBV27, the J call TRBJ1-1; possible D gene TRBD1, 5 bases. This CDR3 region has 17 residues. Trimming stripped 3 bases from V and 1 base from J, with 18 bases between. Germline V CDR1 and CDR2: MNHEY, SMNVEV (reference sequence). CDR3 sequence (DNA): TGTGCCAGCAGTTTGTGGGGAATTAAAAGGGGGAACACTGAAGCTTTCTTT. Its translation: CASSLWGIKRGNTEAFF.

This clonotype was detected many times. The chain uses TRBV12-3 or TRBV12-4 and TRBJ2-5, with 8 positions matching TRBD2. The CDR3 is 14 amino acids. After removal of 5 bases from V and 3 bases from J, the junction contained 5 bases not matched to a gene. In DNA, the CDR3 is TGTGCCAGCAGTCCAGCGGGACTAGAAGAGACCCAGTACTTC. Translation gives CASSPAGLEETQYF.

Many counts were recorded for this clonotype. The chain combines TRBV7-2 with TRBJ2-7, with TRBD2 identical over 9 bases. Germline loops: CDR1 SGHTA, CDR2 FQGNSA. The CDR3 covers 15 residues. J was trimmed by 2 bases and V by 5 bases; bases with no gene match: 7. The CDR3 region is CASSLSGSRTYEQYF. The CDR3 DNA follows: TGTGCCAGCAGCCTTAGCGGGAGTCGGACCTACGAGCAGTACTTC. Together with reference TRBV7-2 and TRBJ2-7, the CDR3 gives the full variable domain: GAGVSQSPSNKVTEKGKDVELRCDPISGHTALYWYRQSLGQGLEFLIYFQGNSAPDKSGLPSDRFSAERTGGSVSTLTIQRTQQEDSAVYLCASSLSGSRTYEQYFGPGTRLTVT.

This clonotype has a count of ten or more. The gene calls are TRBV28 and TRBJ1-1, with D unresolved. Germline V lookup: CDR1 MDHEN, CDR2 SYDVKM. CDR3 length: 14 amino acids. V was pared by 3 bases and J by 6 bases, with 14 bases between. The CDR3 region is CASSFFGEVAEAFF. The CDR3 region has the DNA TGTGCCAGCAGTTTTTTCGGGGAAGTCGCTGAAGCTTTCTTT.

This clonotype was seen ten or more times. The chain recombines TRBV4-1 with TRBJ1-1, with D uncertain. Germline loops: CDR1 MGHRA, CDR2 YSYEKL. V shed 2 bases and J shed 0 bases, with 13 bases lying between them. CDR3 length: 16 amino acids. For the CDR3, the DNA is TGCGCCAGCAGCCAAATCACGGCGCTGTTGAACACTGAAGCTTTCTTT. Amino acids: CASSQITALLNTEAFF.

V gene TRBV28 combines with J gene TRBJ2-7; the D gene is possibly TRBD2 (5 bases). V was trimmed by 4 bases and J by 4 bases, leaving 14 bases between them. Germline V gene data show CDR1 as MDHEN and CDR2 as SYDVKM. This CDR3 has 14 residues. The CDR3 protein is CASSSANGIYEQYF. The CDR3 nucleotides read TGTGCCAGCAGTTCCGCGAACGGGATTTACGAGCAGTACTTC.

The chain carries TRBV25-1 and TRBJ2-7, with 7 bases matching TRBD1. This CDR3 region has 14 residues. The germline CDR1 and CDR2 sequences are MGHDK and SYGVNS. Trimming removed 6 bases from V and 3 bases from J; junction bases left unmatched: 8. The CDR3 region is CASRPLGQSYEQYF. CDR3 coding DNA: TGTGCCAGCAGACCCTTGGGACAGAGCTACGAGCAGTACTTC.

This clonotype has at least ten counts. The gene calls are TRBV7-8 and TRBJ2-5; possible D gene TRBD2, 6 bases. The germline V gene encodes CDR1 SGHVS and CDR2 FQNEAQ. V was cut by 2 bases and J by 3 bases, with 13 bases left in between. This CDR3 has 15 amino acids. The CDR3, as DNA: TGTGCCAGCAGCTTATCCCCCGGGAGCAAAGAGACCCAGTACTTC. Residues: CASSLSPGSKETQYF.

This clonotype appeared many times. The chain recombines TRBV6-5 with TRBJ1-1; D is ambiguous. Germline CDR1 reads MNHEY; CDR2 reads SVGAGI. The V gene lost 0 bases and the J gene lost 2 bases, with 7 bases spanning the gap. This CDR3 has 14 amino acids. The CDR3 is CASSYSGANTEAFF. The CDR3 DNA reads TGTGCCAGCAGTTACTCAGGTGCTAACACTGAAGCTTTCTTT.

This clonotype was counted only a few times. The junction differs from germline at one of its ends, possibly a read error. J is TRBJ2-7 and V is TRBV6-5; D tentatively fits TRBD1 or TRBD2 (6 bases each). The germline V gene encodes CDR1 MNHEY and CDR2 SVGAGI. The CDR3 loop spans 15 amino acids. The CDR3 loop reads CTSSYSGGYGYEQYF. CDR3 nucleotides: TGTACCAGCAGTTACTCCGGGGGCTATGGCTACGAGCAGTACTTC.

This clonotype was found many times. The chain couples TRBV10-3 to TRBJ1-1; D is unresolved. Germline assignment: CDR1 ENHRY and CDR2 SYGVKD. The CDR3 sequence is 15 residues long. V gave up 3 bases and J gave up 1 base, with 12 bases separating them. The CDR3: CAISDIGQTNTEAFF. In DNA, the CDR3 is TGTGCCATCAGTGATATCGGGCAAACGAACACTGAAGCTTTCTTT.

This clonotype was seen repeatedly, ten times or more. J is TRBJ1-2 and V is TRBV6-2 or TRBV6-3; D remains ambiguous. Trimming removed 7 bases from V and 0 bases from J, with 21 bases in between. The germline CDR1 and CDR2 sequences are MNHEY and SVGEGT. The CDR3 contains 17 residues. The CDR3: CASITIKKPFANYGYTF. The CDR3 nucleotides are TGTGCCAGCATTACCATCAAGAAACCCTTTGCTAACTATGGCTACACCTTC.

The chain uses TRBV20-1 and TRBJ2-2, with a weak D call TRBD1 (7 bases). V was cut by 5 bases and J by 6 bases, with 19 bases left in between. This CDR3 contains 15 residues. Germline loops: CDR1 DFQATT, CDR2 SNEGSKA (reference sequence). CDR3 nucleotides: TGCAGTGCTCTGACCCCCGCAGGGGGGTCCGGGGAGCTGTTTTTT. Amino acids: CSALTPAGGSGELFF.

The sample holds many counts of this clonotype. The chain couples TRBV9 to TRBJ1-5; D is undetermined. CDR1 SGDLS and CDR2 YYNGEE come from the germline V gene. V was clipped by 4 bases and J by 5 bases, with 16 bases between them. The CDR3 contains 15 residues. The CDR3 sequence: CASSTRGGSDQPQHF. The CDR3 nucleotides are TGTGCCAGCAGCACCCGAGGTGGGTCGGATCAGCCCCAGCATTTT. Using reference TRBV9 and TRBJ1-5 for the parts outside the CDR3, the full variable domain is DSGVTQTPKHLITATGQRVTLRCSPRSGDLSVYWYQQSLDQGLQFLIQYYNGEERAKGNILERFSAQQFPDLHSELNLSSLELGDSALYFCASSTRGGSDQPQHFGDGTRLSIL.

This clonotype was counted many times. This rearrangement joins TRBV28 to TRBJ1-1; 7 bases fit TRBD1. There are 18 residues in the CDR3. Germline trimming cut 3 bases from V and 0 bases from J; bases unmatched to any gene: 13. Germline V gene data show CDR1 as MDHEN and CDR2 as SYDVKM. The CDR3, as DNA: TGTGCCAGCAGTTTTCCCCCCGCGACAGGGTCTTTGAACACTGAAGCTTTCTTT. It translates to CASSFPPATGSLNTEAFF.

This clonotype was recorded at least ten times. V gene TRBV12-5 combines with J gene TRBJ1-1; 7 bases fit TRBD1. The CDR3 has 15 residues. Germline V gene lookup returns CDR1 LGHNT and CDR2 FRNRAP. V shed 2 bases, J shed 8 bases, and the junction held 11 bases outside the gene matches. CDR3: CASGLWDRATPEAFF. The CDR3 DNA is TGTGCTAGTGGTTTGTGGGACAGAGCCACTCCCGAAGCTTTCTTT.